These T cell receptor beta chains were read from a single sample in a study of regulatory T cells in long-lasting Graves disease. TCRdb reprocessed the multiplex PCR reads with MiXCR, giving one entry per CDR3 protein. In the table there are hundreds of thousands of distinct CDR3 sequences, roughly 15% of which are singletons. Separately, the same data were catalogued under a study of T cells in Graves' hyperthyroidism and ophthalmopathy.

The sequencing here drew on peripheral blood mononuclear cells (PBMCs), taken at new diagnosis, from a patient treated with antithyroid drugs. Source of these receptors: a woman aged 30 to 39 with Graves disease. Each CDR3 is given with its conserved first and last residue. The D gene is left open where the match is weak.

>TRBJ2-2|TRBD2|TRBV6-1
CASRVLAGGANTGELFF
>TRBJ1-1|.|TRBV20-1
CSARGIMNTEAFF
>TRBJ2-7|.|TRBV20-1
CSANPTSSYEQYF
>TRBJ2-7|.|TRBV5-1
CASSFRGGHEQYF
>TRBJ2-7|TRBD2|TRBV28
CASRRGRYEQYF
>TRBJ1-3|.|TRBV7-2
CASSLGGGQQSGNTIYF
>TRBJ1-5|.|TRBV24-1
CATSDNRANQPQHF
>TRBJ2-7|.|TRBV15
CPTSSDRELIGGYEQYF
>TRBJ2-2|TRBD2|TRBV24-1
CATSDPIAGERTGELFF
>TRBJ1-2|.|TRBV28
CASSLVQEVGYGYTF
>TRBJ1-5|.|TRBV10-3
CAIGGPNQPQHF
>TRBJ2-7|TRBD2|TRBV30
CAWSVAGAYEQYF
>TRBJ2-1|.|TRBV5-1
CASSFGSAGIYNEQFF
>TRBJ2-1|TRBD2|TRBV9
CASSVGAGAYNEQFF
>TRBJ2-7|.|TRBV7-9
CASSPPPPYEQYF
>TRBJ2-7|.|TRBV24-1
CATEGFGEQYF
>TRBJ2-5|.|TRBV6-1
CASSLNAVETQYF
>TRBJ1-6|.|TRBV6-5
CASSYGALNSPLHF
>TRBJ1-1|TRBD1|TRBV11-2
CASSFRQGWGTEAFF
>TRBJ2-7|TRBD1|TRBV5-5
CASSPTSGTGTYEQYF
>TRBJ2-1|TRBD2|TRBV5-1
CASSRGTPGLAGGNYNEQFF
>TRBJ2-4|TRBD1|TRBV12-3/TRBV12-4
CASSPHRGKGAKNIQYF
>TRBJ2-5|TRBD1|TRBV12-3/TRBV12-4
CASSPGQRPQETQYF
>TRBJ1-6|.|TRBV7-9
CASAQNNSPLHF
>TRBJ1-2|.|TRBV19
CASSMSVGGNYGYTF
>TRBJ2-5|.|TRBV6-2/TRBV6-3
CASSYGAGAAQETQYF
>TRBJ2-1|TRBD2|TRBV15
CATSSPYTGTSADNEQFF
>TRBJ1-2|TRBD1|TRBV5-1
CASRARDSDLYGYTF
>TRBJ1-3|.|TRBV7-2
CASSIASSGNTIYF
>TRBJ1-2|TRBD1|TRBV12-3/TRBV12-4
CASSLGGQHYGYTF
>TRBJ2-5|TRBD2|TRBV3-1
CASSRLGTSGGETQYF
>TRBJ2-7|.|TRBV3-1
CASSQVGGKNEQYF
>TRBJ1-4|.|TRBV19
CASRGPKEKLFF
>TRBJ2-1|.|TRBV2
CASSWTDSTTFF
>TRBJ1-6|.|TRBV28
CASSLYRFGNSPLHF
>TRBJ1-1|.|TRBV27
CASSTLNTEAFF
>TRBJ1-3|.|TRBV6-1
CASSVRGGPSAPSGNTIYF
>TRBJ1-4|.|TRBV18
CASSPLSRGSEKLFF
>TRBJ1-1|.|TRBV28
CASSLGGDTEAFF
>TRBJ2-5|.|TRBV5-1
CASSADPSLKYF
>TRBJ1-1|.|TRBV7-8
CASSFSLTTNTEAFF
>TRBJ1-2|.|TRBV27
CATRGAVNYGYTF
>TRBJ1-5|TRBD1|TRBV6-1
CASSDLAGQALAGQPQHF
>TRBJ2-2|TRBD2|TRBV5-6
CASITGGSGELFF
>TRBJ1-1|.|TRBV6-2/TRBV6-3
CASSVRKDTEAFF
>TRBJ2-3|TRBD2|TRBV7-2
CASSLEGLADTQYF
>TRBJ1-1|.|TRBV28
CASSLIGWGLGYTEAFF
>TRBJ2-1|TRBD2|TRBV2
CASNPLASYNEQFF
>TRBJ2-7|TRBD1|TRBV7-8
CASSPVRGQEQYF